These T cell receptor beta chains were read from a single sample in a study of OX40 agonist ivuxolimab in advanced cancers. Assay: immunoSEQ multiplex PCR; the TCRdb copy retains only in-frame clones and omits some. This sample has roughly 65,000 clones, with around 81% found just once. The sequenced sample was CD4+ or CD8+ T cells sorted from blood, obtained in a trial of the OX40 agonist ivuxolimab. All receptors come from an adult with an advanced solid tumor such as melanoma, head and neck, liver or kidney cancer. Each CDR3 is given without its conserved first and last residue. A D gene is named only where the DNA matches it firmly. The listing skips clone size in some rows; elsewhere it reads once, few, many or a size class.

CDR3 protein: ASSPSPTGRAYEQY
clone size: .
V gene: TRBV9
D gene: TRBD2
J gene: TRBJ2-7

CDR3 protein: ASSGPGQGGHT
clone size: .
V gene: TRBV9
D gene: TRBD1
J gene: TRBJ1-2

CDR3 protein: ASSDPGAQDEQY
clone size: few
V gene: TRBV2
D gene: .
J gene: TRBJ2-7

CDR3 protein: ASTPYAGDTYEQY
clone size: .
V gene: TRBV19
D gene: .
J gene: TRBJ2-7

CDR3 protein: ASSLAVPGLAGRETQY
clone size: .
V gene: TRBV7-6
D gene: TRBD2
J gene: TRBJ2-5

CDR3 protein: ASSYGVCTQY
clone size: .
V gene: TRBV6-5
D gene: .
J gene: TRBJ2-3

CDR3 protein: AWELGTGDGYEQY
clone size: .
V gene: TRBV30
D gene: TRBD1
J gene: TRBJ2-7

CDR3 protein: ASSVAFEGYEQY
clone size: .
V gene: TRBV9
D gene: .
J gene: TRBJ2-7

CDR3 protein: ASSPGQGGAF
clone size: .
V gene: TRBV28
D gene: TRBD1
J gene: TRBJ1-1

CDR3 protein: AWSKGSSYEQY
clone size: .
V gene: TRBV30
D gene: .
J gene: TRBJ2-7

CDR3 protein: ASSSTNPTGAYGYT
clone size: .
V gene: TRBV7-8
D gene: TRBD1
J gene: TRBJ1-2

CDR3 protein: ASSSPGEQPQH
clone size: .
V gene: TRBV6-5
D gene: .
J gene: TRBJ1-5

CDR3 protein: ASSHLGRGQGYTEAF
clone size: .
V gene: TRBV4-1
D gene: TRBD1
J gene: TRBJ1-1

CDR3 protein: ASSLASGGYYEQY
clone size: once
V gene: TRBV28
D gene: .
J gene: TRBJ2-7

CDR3 protein: ASSPSTDTQY
clone size: .
V gene: TRBV7-9
D gene: .
J gene: TRBJ2-3

CDR3 protein: ASSQLQGFRNTIY
clone size: .
V gene: TRBV4-1
D gene: .
J gene: TRBJ1-3

CDR3 protein: ASSPSWERLYEQY
clone size: .
V gene: TRBV5-5
D gene: .
J gene: TRBJ2-7

CDR3 protein: ASSQDWNEQF
clone size: .
V gene: TRBV14
D gene: .
J gene: TRBJ2-1

CDR3 protein: ASSKTSGIGYEQY
clone size: .
V gene: TRBV7-8
D gene: TRBD2
J gene: TRBJ2-7

CDR3 protein: AWSSGTGTGELF
clone size: .
V gene: TRBV30
D gene: .
J gene: TRBJ2-2

CDR3 protein: ASSMRTDGNTIY
clone size: .
V gene: TRBV5-5
D gene: .
J gene: TRBJ1-3

CDR3 protein: ASSITSGSLNGELF
clone size: .
V gene: TRBV19
D gene: TRBD2
J gene: TRBJ2-2